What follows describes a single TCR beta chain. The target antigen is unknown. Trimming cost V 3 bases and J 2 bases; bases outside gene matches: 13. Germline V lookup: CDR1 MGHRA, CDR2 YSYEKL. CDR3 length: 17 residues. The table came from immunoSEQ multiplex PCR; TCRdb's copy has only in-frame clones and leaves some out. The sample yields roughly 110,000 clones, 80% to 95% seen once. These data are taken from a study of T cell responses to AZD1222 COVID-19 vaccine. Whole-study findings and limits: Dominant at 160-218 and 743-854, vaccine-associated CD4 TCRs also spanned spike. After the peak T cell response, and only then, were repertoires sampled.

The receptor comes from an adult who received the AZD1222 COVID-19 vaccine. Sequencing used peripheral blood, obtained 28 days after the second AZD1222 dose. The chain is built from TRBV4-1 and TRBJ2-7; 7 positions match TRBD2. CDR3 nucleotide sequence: TGCGCCAGCAGCCACCTCCCCGGGGGGACCAGGGCCTACGAGCAGTACTTC. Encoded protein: CASSHLPGGTRAYEQYF.